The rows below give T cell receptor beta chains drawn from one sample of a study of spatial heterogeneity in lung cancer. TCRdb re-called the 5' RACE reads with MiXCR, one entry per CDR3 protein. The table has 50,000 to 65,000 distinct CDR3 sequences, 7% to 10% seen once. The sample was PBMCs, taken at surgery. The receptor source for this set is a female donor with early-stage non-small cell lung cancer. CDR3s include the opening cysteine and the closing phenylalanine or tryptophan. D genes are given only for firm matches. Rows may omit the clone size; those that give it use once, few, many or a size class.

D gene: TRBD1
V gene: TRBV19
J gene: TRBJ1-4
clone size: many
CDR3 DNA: TGTGCCAGTAACCCCGGGACAGAGGATGAAAAACTGTTTTTT
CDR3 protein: CASNPGTEDEKLFF

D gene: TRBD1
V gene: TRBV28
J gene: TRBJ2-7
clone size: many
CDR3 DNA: TGTGCCAGCACCCAAGGGGGCCACGTCTACGAGCAGTACTTC
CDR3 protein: CASTQGGHVYEQYF

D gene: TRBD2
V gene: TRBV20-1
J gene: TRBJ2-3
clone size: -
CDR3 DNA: TGCAGTGCTATGGAAGAGGCGGGAGAGACAGATACGCAGTATTTT
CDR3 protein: CSAMEEAGETDTQYF

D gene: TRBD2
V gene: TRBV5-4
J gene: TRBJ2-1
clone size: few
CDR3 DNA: TGTGCCAGCAGCTTGCGACTAGCGGGCAATGAGCAGTTCTTC
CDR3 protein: CASSLRLAGNEQFF

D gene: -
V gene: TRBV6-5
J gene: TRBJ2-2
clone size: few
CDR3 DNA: TGTGCCAGCAGTTACGGGGCGAACACCGGGGAGCTGTTTTTT
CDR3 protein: CASSYGANTGELFF

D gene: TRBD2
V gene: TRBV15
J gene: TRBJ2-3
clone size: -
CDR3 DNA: TGTGCCACCAGCAGAGATACGACTAGCGGGGGGGCCTGGGATACGCAGTATTTT
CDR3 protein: CATSRDTTSGGAWDTQYF

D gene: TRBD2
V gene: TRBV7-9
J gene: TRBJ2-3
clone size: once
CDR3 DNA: TGTGCCAGCAGCTTAGATCGACTCCAGCGGGAGTGGGTAGATACGCAGTATTTT
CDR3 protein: CASSLDRLQREWVDTQYF

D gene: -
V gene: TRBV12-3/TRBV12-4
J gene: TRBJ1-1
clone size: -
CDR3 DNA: TGTGCCAGCAGTGCGTCCAGGGGAGGGACTGAAGCTTTCTTT
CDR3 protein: CASSASRGGTEAFF

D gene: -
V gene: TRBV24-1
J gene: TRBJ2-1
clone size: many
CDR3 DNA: TGTGCCACCAGTGACGGGAAGCGGAGTAGCAATGAGCAGTTCTTC
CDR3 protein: CATSDGKRSSNEQFF

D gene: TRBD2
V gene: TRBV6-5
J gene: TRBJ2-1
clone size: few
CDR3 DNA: TGTGCCAGCAGAATAGCGGGGCACAATGAGCAGTTCTTC
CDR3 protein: CASRIAGHNEQFF

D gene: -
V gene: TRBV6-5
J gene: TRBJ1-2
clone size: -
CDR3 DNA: TGTGCCAGCAGTGTCGTAGCTAACTATGGCTACACCTTC
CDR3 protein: CASSVVANYGYTF

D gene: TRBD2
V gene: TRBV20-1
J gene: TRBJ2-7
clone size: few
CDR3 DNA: TGCAGTGCTAGAGATCCTAGGACTAGCGGCTACGAGCAGTACTTC
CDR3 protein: CSARDPRTSGYEQYF

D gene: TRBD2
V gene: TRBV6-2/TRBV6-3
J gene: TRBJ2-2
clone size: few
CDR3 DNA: TGTGCCAGCAGTTACTCGATTATTAGGGTGGCTAGCGGGACCAACACCGGGGAGCTGTTTTTT
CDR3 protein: CASSYSIIRVASGTNTGELFF

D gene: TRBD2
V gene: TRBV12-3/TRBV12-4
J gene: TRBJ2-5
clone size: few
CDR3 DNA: TGTGCCAGCAGTTTCCAGATAGCGGGAGAGGGGATTGAAGAGACCCAGTACTTC
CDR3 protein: CASSFQIAGEGIEETQYF

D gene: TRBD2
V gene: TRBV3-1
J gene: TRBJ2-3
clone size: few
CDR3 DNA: TGTGCCAGCAGCCGCGGGACTAGCGGGGGAAATACGCAGTATTTT
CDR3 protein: CASSRGTSGGNTQYF

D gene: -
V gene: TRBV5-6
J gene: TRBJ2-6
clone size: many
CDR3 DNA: TGTGCCAGCAGTACGGGGCCCAGAAGCGACTTTCGCTCTGGGGCCAACGTCCTGACTTTC
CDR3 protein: CASSTGPRSDFRSGANVLTF

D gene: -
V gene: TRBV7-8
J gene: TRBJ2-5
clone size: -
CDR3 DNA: TGTGCCACACAAGGGGGTCGAGCCCCAGAGACCCAGTACTTC
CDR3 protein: CATQGGRAPETQYF

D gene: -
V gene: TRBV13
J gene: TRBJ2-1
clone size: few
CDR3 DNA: TGTGCCAGCAGCTTAGCGGCAAAGAGGGTTTACAATGAGCAGTTCTTC
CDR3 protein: CASSLAAKRVYNEQFF

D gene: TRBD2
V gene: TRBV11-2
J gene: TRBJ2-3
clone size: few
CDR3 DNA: TGTGCCAGCAGCCGCCGTGGCGGGGGAGAGACTAGCACAGATACGCAGTATTTT
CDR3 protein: CASSRRGGGETSTDTQYF

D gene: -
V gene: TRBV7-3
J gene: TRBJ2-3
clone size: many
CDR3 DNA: TGTGCCAGCAGCGTATCCTTAGCGGGCACAGATACGCAGTATTTT
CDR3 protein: CASSVSLAGTDTQYF

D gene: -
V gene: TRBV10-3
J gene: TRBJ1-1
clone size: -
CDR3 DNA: TGTGCCATCAGGCCCGAGGGGTTCGTTTCCACTGAAGCTTTCTTT
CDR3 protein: CAIRPEGFVSTEAFF

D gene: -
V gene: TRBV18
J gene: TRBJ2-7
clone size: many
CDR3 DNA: TGTGCCAGCTCCCACGGGAAGGGAAGCCTCTACGAGCAGTACTTC
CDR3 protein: CASSHGKGSLYEQYF

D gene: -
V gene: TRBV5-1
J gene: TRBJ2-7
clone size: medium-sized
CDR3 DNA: TGCGCCAGCAGCATAGGAAGCTCCTACGAGCAGTACTTC
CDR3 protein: CASSIGSSYEQYF

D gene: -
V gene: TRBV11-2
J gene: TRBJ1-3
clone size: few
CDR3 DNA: TGTGCCAGCAGCTTAACAGGAAGATTCTCTGGAAACACCATATATTTT
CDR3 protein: CASSLTGRFSGNTIYF

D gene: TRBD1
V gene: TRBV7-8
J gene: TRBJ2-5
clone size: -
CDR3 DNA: TGTGCCAGCAGCTTATCCGGGACAGAAAAGACCCAGTACTTC
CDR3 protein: CASSLSGTEKTQYF

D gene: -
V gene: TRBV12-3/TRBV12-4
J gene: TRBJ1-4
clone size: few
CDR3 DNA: TGTGCCAGCAGTTTAGGTGACGGGCTGAAAAAACTGTTTTTT
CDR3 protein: CASSLGDGLKKLFF

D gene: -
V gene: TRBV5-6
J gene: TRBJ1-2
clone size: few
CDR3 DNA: TGTGCCAGCAGCTTGGCAGGAGACCATTATGGCTACACCTTC
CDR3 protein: CASSLAGDHYGYTF

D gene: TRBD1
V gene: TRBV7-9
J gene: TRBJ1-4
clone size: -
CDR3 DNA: TGTGCCAGCAGCTTCGGACAGGCGACAACTAATGAAAAACTGTTTTTT
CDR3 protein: CASSFGQATTNEKLFF

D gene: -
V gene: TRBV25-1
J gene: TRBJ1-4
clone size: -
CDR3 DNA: TGTGCCAGCAAAGAGGACCGTGTCAAAGAAAAACTGTTTTTT
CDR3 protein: CASKEDRVKEKLFF

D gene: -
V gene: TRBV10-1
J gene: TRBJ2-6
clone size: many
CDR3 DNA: TGCGCCAGCAGTGCCGGCAGTGGGTCAGGGGCCAACGTCCTGACTTTC
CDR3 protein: CASSAGSGSGANVLTF

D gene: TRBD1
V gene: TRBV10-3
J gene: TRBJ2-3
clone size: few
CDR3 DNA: TGTGCCATCAGTGAGGGGCCAGGGGGCCGGACAGATACGCAGTATTTT
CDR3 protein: CAISEGPGGRTDTQYF

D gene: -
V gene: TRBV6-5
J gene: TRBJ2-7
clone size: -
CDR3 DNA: TGTGCCAGCAGGTCCAGTTCCCTACGGGAGCAGTACTTC
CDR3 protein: CASRSSSLREQYF

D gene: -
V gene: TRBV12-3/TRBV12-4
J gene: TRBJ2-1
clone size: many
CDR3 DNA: TGTGCCAGCAGCCCGATCTGGGAAGGGGGCAATGAGCAGTTCTTC
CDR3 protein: CASSPIWEGGNEQFF

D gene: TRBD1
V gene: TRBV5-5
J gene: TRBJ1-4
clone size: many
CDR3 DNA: TGTGCCAGCAGCCTTGCAGGGGGAGGCGAAAAACTGTTTTTT
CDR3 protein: CASSLAGGGEKLFF

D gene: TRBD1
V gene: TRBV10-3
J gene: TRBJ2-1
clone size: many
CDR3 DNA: TGTGCCATCAGTGAGTCAAACCGGGACAGGGAGAATGAGCAGTTCTTC
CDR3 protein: CAISESNRDRENEQFF

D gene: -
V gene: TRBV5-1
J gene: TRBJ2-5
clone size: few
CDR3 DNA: TGCGCCAGCAGCTCAGAGGCGCCACAAGAGACCCAGTACTTC
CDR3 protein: CASSSEAPQETQYF

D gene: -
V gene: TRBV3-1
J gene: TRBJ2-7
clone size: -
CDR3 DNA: TGTGCCAGCAGCCACGACGCCCGAAGGGGCGAGCAGTACTTC
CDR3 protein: CASSHDARRGEQYF

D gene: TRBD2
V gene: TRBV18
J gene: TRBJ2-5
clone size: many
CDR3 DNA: TGTGCCAGCTCACCACGCCGGGACTATCAAGAGACCCAGTACTTC
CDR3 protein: CASSPRRDYQETQYF

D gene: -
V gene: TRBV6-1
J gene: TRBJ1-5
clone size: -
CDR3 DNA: TGTGCCAGCAGTGGCACAATTAGCAATCAGCCCCAGCATTTT
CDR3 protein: CASSGTISNQPQHF

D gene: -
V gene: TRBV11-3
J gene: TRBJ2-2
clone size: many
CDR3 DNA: TGTGCCAGCAGCGGTCTTCCCGGGGTTTCCACCGGGGAGCTGTTTTTT
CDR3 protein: CASSGLPGVSTGELFF

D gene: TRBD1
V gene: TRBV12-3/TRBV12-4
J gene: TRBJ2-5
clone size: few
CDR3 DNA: TGTGCCAGCAGTACCGGGACAGGACGCCAAGAGACCCAGTACTTC
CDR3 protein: CASSTGTGRQETQYF

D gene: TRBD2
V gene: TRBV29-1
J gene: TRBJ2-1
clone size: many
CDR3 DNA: TGCAGCGTTGAAGGGGTTAGCGGGGGCTATGAGCAGTTCTTC
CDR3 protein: CSVEGVSGGYEQFF

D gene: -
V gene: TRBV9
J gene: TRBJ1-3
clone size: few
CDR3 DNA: TGTGCCAGCAGCGTCGACCCCCTGTTGAGTCACACCATATATTTT
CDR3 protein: CASSVDPLLSHTIYF

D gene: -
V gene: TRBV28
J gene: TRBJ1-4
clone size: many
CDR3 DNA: TGTGCCAGCACCACGGGGTTTGAAAAACTGTTTTTT
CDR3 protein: CASTTGFEKLFF

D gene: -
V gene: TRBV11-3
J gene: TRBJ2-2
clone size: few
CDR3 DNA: TGTGCCAGCAGCCGGACTGGGGCGAACACCGGGGAGCTGTTTTTT
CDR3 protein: CASSRTGANTGELFF

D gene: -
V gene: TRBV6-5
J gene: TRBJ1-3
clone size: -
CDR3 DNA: TGTGCCAGCAGGGTGGGGGACTCTGGAAACACCATATATTTT
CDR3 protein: CASRVGDSGNTIYF

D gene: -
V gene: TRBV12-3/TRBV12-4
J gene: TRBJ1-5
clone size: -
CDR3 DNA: TGTGCCAGCAGCGGGGCCGGCGGGGGCAATCAGCCCCAGCATTTT
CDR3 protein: CASSGAGGGNQPQHF

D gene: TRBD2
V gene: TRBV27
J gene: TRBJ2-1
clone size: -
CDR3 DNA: TGTGCCAGCACACCGACTAGCGGGGGGTACAATGAGCAGTTCTTC
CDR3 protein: CASTPTSGGYNEQFF

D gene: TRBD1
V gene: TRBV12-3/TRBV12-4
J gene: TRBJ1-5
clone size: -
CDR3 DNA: TGTGCCAGCAGTTTCCGGGACAGTCATCAGCCCCAGCATTTT
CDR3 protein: CASSFRDSHQPQHF

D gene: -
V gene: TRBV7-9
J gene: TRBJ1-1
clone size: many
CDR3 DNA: TGTGCCAGCAGCTCACCGGGACTGGGCCAGATCGCTTTCTTT
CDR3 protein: CASSSPGLGQIAFF

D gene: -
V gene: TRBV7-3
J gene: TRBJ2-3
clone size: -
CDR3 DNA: TGTGCCAGCAGCTTGAGGGCCAGGGAGCTTGATACGCAGTATTTT
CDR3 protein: CASSLRARELDTQYF

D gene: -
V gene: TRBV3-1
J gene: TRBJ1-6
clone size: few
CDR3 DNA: TGTGCCAGCAGCCAAGATATTGTCTCACCCCTCCACTTT
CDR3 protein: CASSQDIVSPLHF

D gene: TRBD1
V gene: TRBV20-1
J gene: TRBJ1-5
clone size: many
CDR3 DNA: TGCAGTGTCCCCCGGGACAGCTCTAATCAGCCCCAGCATTTT
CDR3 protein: CSVPRDSSNQPQHF

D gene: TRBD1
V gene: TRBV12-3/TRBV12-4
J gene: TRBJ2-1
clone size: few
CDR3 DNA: TGTGCCAGCAGTTCTACCGGGACAGGGAATGAGCAGTTCTTC
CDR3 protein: CASSSTGTGNEQFF

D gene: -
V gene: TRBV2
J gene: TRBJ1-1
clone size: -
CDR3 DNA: TGTGCCAGCAGTGTCACGGGACTCACTGAAGCTTTCTTT
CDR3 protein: CASSVTGLTEAFF